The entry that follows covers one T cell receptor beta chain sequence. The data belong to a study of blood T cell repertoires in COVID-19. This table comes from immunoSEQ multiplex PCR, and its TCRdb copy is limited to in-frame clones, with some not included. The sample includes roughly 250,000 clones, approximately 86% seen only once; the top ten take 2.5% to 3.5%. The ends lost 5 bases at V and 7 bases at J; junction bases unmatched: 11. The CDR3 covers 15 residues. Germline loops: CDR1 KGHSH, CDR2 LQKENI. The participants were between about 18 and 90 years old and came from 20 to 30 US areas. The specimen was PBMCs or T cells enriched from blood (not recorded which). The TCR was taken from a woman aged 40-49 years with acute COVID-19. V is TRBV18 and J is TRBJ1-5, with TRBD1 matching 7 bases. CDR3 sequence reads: CASSYDRDSKQPQHF. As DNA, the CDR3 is TGTGCCAGCTCATATGACCGGGACAGTAAACAGCCCCAGCATTTT.